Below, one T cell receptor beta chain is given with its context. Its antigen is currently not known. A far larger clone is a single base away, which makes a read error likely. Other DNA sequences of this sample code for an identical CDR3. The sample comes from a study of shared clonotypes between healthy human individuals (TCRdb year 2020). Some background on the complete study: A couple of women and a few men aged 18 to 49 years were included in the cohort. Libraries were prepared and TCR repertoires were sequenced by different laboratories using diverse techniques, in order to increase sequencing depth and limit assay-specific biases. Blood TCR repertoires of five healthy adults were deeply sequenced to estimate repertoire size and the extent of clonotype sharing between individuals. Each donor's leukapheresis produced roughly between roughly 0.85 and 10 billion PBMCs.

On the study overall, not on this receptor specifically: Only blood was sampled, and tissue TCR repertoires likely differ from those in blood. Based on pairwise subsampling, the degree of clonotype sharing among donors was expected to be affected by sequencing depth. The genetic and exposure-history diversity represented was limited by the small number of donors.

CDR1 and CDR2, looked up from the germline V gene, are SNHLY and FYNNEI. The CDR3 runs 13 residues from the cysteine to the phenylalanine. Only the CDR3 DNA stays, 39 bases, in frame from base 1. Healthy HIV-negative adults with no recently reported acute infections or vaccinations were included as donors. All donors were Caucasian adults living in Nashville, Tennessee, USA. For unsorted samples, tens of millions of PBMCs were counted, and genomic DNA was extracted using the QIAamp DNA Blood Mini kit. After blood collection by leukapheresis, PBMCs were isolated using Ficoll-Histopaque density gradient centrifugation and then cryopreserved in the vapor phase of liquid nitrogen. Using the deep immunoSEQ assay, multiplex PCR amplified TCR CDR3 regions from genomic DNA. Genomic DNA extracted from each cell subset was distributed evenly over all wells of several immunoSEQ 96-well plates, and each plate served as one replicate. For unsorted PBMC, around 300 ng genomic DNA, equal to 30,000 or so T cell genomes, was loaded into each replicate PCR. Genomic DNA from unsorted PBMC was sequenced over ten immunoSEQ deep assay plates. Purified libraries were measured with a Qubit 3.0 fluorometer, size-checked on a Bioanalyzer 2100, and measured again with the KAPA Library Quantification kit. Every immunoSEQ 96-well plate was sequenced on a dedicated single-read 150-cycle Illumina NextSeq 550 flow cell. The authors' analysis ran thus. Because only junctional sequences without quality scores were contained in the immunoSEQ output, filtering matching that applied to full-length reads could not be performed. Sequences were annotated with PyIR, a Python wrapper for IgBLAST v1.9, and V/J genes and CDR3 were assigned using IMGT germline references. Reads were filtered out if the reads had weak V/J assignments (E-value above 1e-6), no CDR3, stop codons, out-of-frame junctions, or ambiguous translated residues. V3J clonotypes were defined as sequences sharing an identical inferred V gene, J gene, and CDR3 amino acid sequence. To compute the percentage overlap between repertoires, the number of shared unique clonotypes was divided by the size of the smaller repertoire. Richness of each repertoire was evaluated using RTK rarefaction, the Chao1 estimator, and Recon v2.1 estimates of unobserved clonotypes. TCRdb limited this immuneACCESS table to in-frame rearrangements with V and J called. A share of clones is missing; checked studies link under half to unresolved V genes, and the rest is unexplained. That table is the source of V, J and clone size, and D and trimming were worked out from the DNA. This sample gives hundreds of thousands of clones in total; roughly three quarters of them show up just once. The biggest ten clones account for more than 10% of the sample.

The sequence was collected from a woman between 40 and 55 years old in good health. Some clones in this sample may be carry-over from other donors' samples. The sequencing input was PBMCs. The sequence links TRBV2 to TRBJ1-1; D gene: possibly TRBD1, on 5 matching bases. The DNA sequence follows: TGTGCCAGCATTAATGGGGGAGACACCGAAGCTTTCTTT. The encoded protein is CASINGGDTEAFF.